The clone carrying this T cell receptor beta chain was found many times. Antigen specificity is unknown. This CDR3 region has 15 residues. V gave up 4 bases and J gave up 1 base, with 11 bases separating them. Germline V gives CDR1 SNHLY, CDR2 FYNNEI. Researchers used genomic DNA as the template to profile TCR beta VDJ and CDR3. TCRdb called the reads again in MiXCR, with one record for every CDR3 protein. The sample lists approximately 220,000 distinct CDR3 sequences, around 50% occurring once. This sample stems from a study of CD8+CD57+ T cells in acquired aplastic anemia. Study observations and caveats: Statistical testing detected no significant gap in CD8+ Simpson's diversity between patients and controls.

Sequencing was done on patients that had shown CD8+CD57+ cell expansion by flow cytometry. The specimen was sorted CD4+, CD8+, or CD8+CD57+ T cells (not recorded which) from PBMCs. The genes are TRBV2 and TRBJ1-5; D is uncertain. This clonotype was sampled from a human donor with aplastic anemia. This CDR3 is CASSVMGISNQPQHF. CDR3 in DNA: TGTGCCAGCAGTGTAATGGGGATAAGCAATCAGCCCCAGCATTTT.